The TCR beta chain described here comes from a study of early T cells in non-severe SARS-CoV-2 infection. Study in general: Unsorted whole blood bulk RNA was sequenced, with unpaired chains. Study-wide findings and caveats: VDJdb matching, biased toward anti-spike CD8 responses, missed private and CD4 specificities.

This clonotype was recorded at least ten times. As yet, its antigen is unknown. CDR3 length equals 13 residues. The germline CDR1 and CDR2 sequences are SGHAT and FQNNGV. V was shortened by 6 bases and J by 0 bases, with 8 bases between the two germline ends. Tagging with unique molecular identifiers was applied to individual cDNA molecules. TCRdb reprocessed the 5' RACE reads via MiXCR and lists one record per CDR3 protein. Here the sample spans 25,000 to 35,000 distinct CDR3 sequences, approximately 5% being singletons. The sample taken for sequencing was whole blood. The genes are TRBV11-2 and TRBJ2-5, with no clear D. The receptor's source is an adult who was a healthcare worker with PCR-confirmed SARS-CoV-2 infection or an uninfected control (not recorded which). The CDR3 nucleotides are TGTGCCAGCAGTTTGGGGTACCAAGAGACCCAGTACTTC. It translates to CASSLGYQETQYF.